This TCR beta chain was documented in a study of blood T cell repertoires in COVID-19. Overall study: Acute and convalescent COVID-19 samples came from the United States, Italy and Spain. From T cells, B-cell-depleted T cells, or PBMCs came the material, which was cDNA or gDNA.

The V segment lost 4 bases and the J segment 5 bases; nucleotides outside the gene matches: 14. The CDR3 totals 16 residues. Germline V gene lookup returns CDR1 LGHNA and CDR2 YNFKEQ. As originally analysed: Using reference gene primer amplification, nucleated cell counts were estimated. This table comes from immunoSEQ multiplex PCR, and its TCRdb copy is limited to in-frame clones, with some not included. V and J calls and clone size are those listed in that table; D and trimming were worked out from the DNA. Among approximately 42,000 clones listed, approximately 80% were seen once. The clonotype comes from a man at least 80 years old with acute or convalescent COVID-19. This sequence joins TRBV4-2 and TRBJ2-7, with TRBD2 matching 7 bases. The sequenced material came from peripheral blood. The CDR3 sequence is CASSPGGARVKNEQYF. CDR3 DNA sequence: TGTGCCAGCAGCCCGGGAGGAGCACGAGTGAAGAACGAGCAGTACTTC.